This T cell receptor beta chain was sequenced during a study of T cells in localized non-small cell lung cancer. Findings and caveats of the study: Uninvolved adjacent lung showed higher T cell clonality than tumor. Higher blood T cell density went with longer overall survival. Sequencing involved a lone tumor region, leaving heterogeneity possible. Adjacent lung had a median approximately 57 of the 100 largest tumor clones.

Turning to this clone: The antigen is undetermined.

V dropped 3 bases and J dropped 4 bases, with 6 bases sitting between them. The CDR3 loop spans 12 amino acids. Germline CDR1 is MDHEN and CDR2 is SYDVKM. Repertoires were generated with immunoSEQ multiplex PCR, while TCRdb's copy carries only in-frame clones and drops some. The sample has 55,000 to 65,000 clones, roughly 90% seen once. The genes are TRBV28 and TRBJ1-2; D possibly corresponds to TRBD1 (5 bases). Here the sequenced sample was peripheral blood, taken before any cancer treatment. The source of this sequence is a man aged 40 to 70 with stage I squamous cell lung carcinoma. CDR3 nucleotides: TGTGCCAGCAGTTTCGGGGGCTATGGCTACACCTTC. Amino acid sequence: CASSFGGYGYTF.